This TCR beta chain originates from a study of blood T cells in healthy people across ages (dated by TCRdb to 2014 to 2015). Background on the whole study: In model experiments, template switching captured about one uniquely barcoded TCR beta cDNA molecule for every two T cells. Using deep sequencing normalized with unique cDNA molecular identifiers, the study measured how TCR beta repertoire diversity changes with age. To avoid experimental bias, donors of different ages were spread randomly across the sequencing lanes. The donors were split into four age groups: young (average around 17 years), middle-aged (39), aged (roughly 65) and long-lived (approximately 89). For two donors (one aged 18 to 29 and one aged 80 or older), the study analyzed two additional independent replicas of 1 million unique cDNA reads from the same blood draw. Paper-wide results and their limitations: Compared with the aged group, the long-lived group had more naive CD4+ T cells, fewer expanded clones and increased TCR diversity, suggesting age selection. The CMV infection status of donors was not known, potentially confounding age-related changes in expanded clonotypes. Total diversity estimates from one million sequenced T cells were considered lower bounds and underestimates. Because profiling used bulk unsorted PBMCs, naive and antigen-experienced compartments could not be compared conclusively. A strong correlation was found between observed TCR beta diversity and the percentage of naive T cells measured by flow cytometry. As age increased, observed TCR beta diversity per million T cells dropped in a roughly linear way, and a significant reduction was already evident by age 40.

This clonotype was detected only once. No antigen is known for it. Base qualities are not at hand, and no much larger clone is one base apart. The 35 to 40 donors, aged roughly 6 to 100 years, were systemically healthy Caucasian individuals from Russia. Around 9.7 milliliters of peripheral blood were collected from each donor into EDTA-treated Vacutainer tubes. Ficoll-Paque density-gradient centrifugation was used to isolate PBMCs, with at least 6.5 million per sample. Trizol reagent was used to extract total RNA from the PBMCs, yielding at least 5.5 micrograms per sample. Naive CD45RAhigh/CD27high T cell percentages were measured by flow cytometry on a PBMC aliquot from every donor. The CDR3 runs 12 amino acids, cysteine and phenylalanine included. Only the CDR3 part of the read is kept: 36 bases, read in frame from the first base. V and J are truncated by 5 bases and 14 bases respectively, leaving an intervening sequence of 13 bases. The germline V gene yields SNHLY for CDR1 and FYNNEI for CDR2.

Library method: 5' RACE. Sequencer: Illumina HiSeq 2500. A second PCR of about 7 to 12 cycles was run with a J-beta primer mix and a sample-barcoded 5' primer. A unique molecular identifier was introduced onto each TCR beta cDNA molecule by a template-switch 5' adaptor carrying 12 random nucleotides. Each sample yielded at least 2.5 million CDR3-containing paired-end reads. All of the RNA was converted into first-strand cDNA using the Mint cDNA synthesis kit, with a TRBC-specific oligonucleotide serving as the primer. All cDNA was treated with uracil-DNA glycosylase and then went through a first 18-cycle PCR with the universal primers M1SS and BC2_uni_R. On the study's bioinformatics: Each sample was normalized by randomly selecting 1 million high-quality reads, each carrying a distinct molecular identifier. Reads sharing molecular identifiers were discarded rather than binned into consensus sequences. MiTCR, set to a Q25 quality threshold and the strictest error-elimination algorithm, was used for CDR3 identification, clonotype clustering and error correction. A nonparametric unseen species model with Euler transformation was used to estimate lower-bound total TCR beta diversity. TCRdb itself trimmed the public reads at Q25 with fastp, ran MiXCR and retained productive beta chains. Each record represents a unique CDR3 protein, reported with the most common genes and DNA among its rows. The V and J calls and clone size are TCRdb's, not the authors'. Here the sample has 1.2 million to 1.5 million distinct CDR3 sequences; approximately 63% occur a single time. The ten largest clones add up to approximately 7% of the sample.

Sequenced input: blood. This TCR derives from a man between 18 and 29 years old in good health. The sequence joins TRBV2 to TRBJ1-6; the D gene identity is not certain. The DNA is TGTGCCAGCAGTCTGGACGGAATCACCCTCCACTTT. Protein translation: CASSLDGITLHF.